This T cell receptor (beta chain) emerged from a study of CD8+CD57+ T cells in acquired aplastic anemia. Study in general: Average DNA yield from sorted CD4+ and CD8+ cells was around 3 ug.

Trimming removed 5 bases from V and 0 bases from J, with 8 bases in between. The CDR3 covers 13 residues. Germline values: CDR1 LNHDA, CDR2 SQIVND (reference sequence). About this clonotype: The antigen is not known.

Study-level findings and limits: Significance was not reached for CD8+ Simpson's diversity between patients and controls. Sharing between patients and controls was observed for around 30 CD8+ CDR3 sequences.

Sequencing involved patients with CD8+CD57+ cell expansion previously shown by flow cytometry. There was no therapy given to any patient before the blood sampling took place. Researchers used genomic DNA as the template to profile TCR beta VDJ and CDR3. MiXCR, run by TCRdb on the reads, gives a single entry per CDR3 protein. The table includes approximately 190,000 distinct CDR3 sequences, roughly half detected once. The TCR was taken from a human donor with aplastic anemia. Sequencing used sorted CD4+, CD8+, or CD8+CD57+ T cells (not recorded which) from PBMCs. V usage is TRBV19 and J usage is TRBJ2-7, with D unresolved. CDR3 amino acids: CASSRQNSYEQYF. The CDR3 coding sequence is TGTGCCAGTAGTCGGCAAAACTCCTACGAGCAGTACTTC.